This T cell receptor beta chain was captured in a study of blood T cells in healthy people across ages. The second PCR ran about 6 to 12 cycles with a sample-barcoded 5' primer and J-beta primers. The study obtained at least 2.5 million CDR3-containing paired-end reads from every sample. TCRdb recomputed calls from the 5' RACE reads with MiXCR, one row per CDR3 protein. The table lists 1.5 million to 2 million distinct CDR3 sequences, less than 50% of them singletons, with approximately 2.1% in the top ten. Trimming took 0 bases from V and 1 from J; bases not matched to a gene: 9. CDR1 is LGHNA and CDR2 is YNFKEQ in the germline V gene. The CDR3 extends over 18 amino acids. Peripheral blood, ten milliliters per donor, was collected.

Material for sequencing was blood. This sequence joins TRBV4-2 and TRBJ2-5; 9 positions agree with TRBD2. This TCR derives from a woman aged 35 to 49 in good health. In nucleotides, the CDR3 is TGTGCCAGCAGCCAAGAAAGACGAGCGGGGGGCCTCCAAGAGACCCAGTACTTC. Its translation: CASSQERRAGGLQETQYF.